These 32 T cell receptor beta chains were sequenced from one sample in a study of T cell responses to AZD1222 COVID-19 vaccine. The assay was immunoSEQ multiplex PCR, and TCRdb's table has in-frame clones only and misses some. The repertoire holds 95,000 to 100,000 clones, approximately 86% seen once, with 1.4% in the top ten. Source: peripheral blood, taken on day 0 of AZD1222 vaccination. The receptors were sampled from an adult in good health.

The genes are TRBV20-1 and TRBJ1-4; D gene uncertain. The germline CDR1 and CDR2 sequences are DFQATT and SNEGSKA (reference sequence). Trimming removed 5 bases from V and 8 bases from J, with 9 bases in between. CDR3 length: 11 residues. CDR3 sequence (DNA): TGCAGTGCTCTAATGGGGGAAAAACTGTTTTTT. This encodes CSALMGEKLFF.

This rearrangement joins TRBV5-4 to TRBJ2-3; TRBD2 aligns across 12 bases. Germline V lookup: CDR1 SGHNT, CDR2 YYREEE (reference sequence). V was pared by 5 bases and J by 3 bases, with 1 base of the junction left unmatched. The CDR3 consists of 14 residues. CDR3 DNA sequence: TGTGCCAGCAGTACTAGCGGGAGGACAGATACGCAGTATTTT. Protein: CASSTSGRTDTQYF. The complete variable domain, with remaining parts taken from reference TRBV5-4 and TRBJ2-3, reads ETGVTQSPTHLIKTRGQQVTLRCSSQSGHNTVSWYQQALGQGPQFIFQYYREEENGRGNFPPRFSGLQFPNYSSELNVNALELDDSALYLCASSTSGRTDTQYFGPGTRLTVL.

CDR3 sequence (DNA): TGTGCCAGCAGTTTCGGGTCGAACACTGAAGCTTTCTTT. Translating it yields CASSFGSNTEAFF. The rearrangement uses TRBV27 and TRBJ1-1; no clear D gene. Germline V gene data show CDR1 as MNHEY and CDR2 as SMNVEV (reference sequence). V lost 3 bases and J lost 1, with 6 bases in between. CDR3 length equals 13 residues.

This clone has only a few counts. The CDR3: CASSFQGAQNTEAFF. DNA for the CDR3: TGCGCCAGCAGCTTTCAGGGGGCCCAGAACACTGAAGCTTTCTTT. The chain recombines TRBV5-1 with TRBJ1-1, with 8 bases that match TRBD1. The CDR3 contains 15 residues. Trimming cost V 2 bases and J 1 base; bases outside gene matches: 4. Germline CDR1 and CDR2: SGHRS and YFSETQ.

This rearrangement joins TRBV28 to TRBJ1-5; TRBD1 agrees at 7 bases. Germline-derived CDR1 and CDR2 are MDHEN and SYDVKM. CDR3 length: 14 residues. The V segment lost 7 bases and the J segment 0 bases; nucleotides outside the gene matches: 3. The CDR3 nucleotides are TGTGCCAGCACAGGGGGGCTTAGCAATCAGCCCCAGCATTTT. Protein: CASTGGLSNQPQHF. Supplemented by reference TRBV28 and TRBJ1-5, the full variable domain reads DVKVTQSSRYLVKRTGEKVFLECVQDMDHENMFWYRQDPGLGLRLIYFSYDVKMKEKGDIPEGYSVSREKKERFSLILESASTNQTSMYLCASTGGLSNQPQHFGDGTRLSIL.

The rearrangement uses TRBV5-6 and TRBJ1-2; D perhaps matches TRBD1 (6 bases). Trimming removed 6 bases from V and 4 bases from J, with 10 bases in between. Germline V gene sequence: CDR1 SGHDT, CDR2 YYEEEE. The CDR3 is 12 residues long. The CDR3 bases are TGTGCCAGCACTGCAGGGGCCTATGGCTACACCTTC. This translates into CASTAGAYGYTF.

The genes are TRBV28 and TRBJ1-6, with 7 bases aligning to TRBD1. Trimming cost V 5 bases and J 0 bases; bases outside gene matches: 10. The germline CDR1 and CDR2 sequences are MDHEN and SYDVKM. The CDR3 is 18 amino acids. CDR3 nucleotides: TGTGCCAGCAGTGAAGCAGGGGGTATGAGCTCCTATAATTCACCCCTCCACTTT. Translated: CASSEAGGMSSYNSPLHF.

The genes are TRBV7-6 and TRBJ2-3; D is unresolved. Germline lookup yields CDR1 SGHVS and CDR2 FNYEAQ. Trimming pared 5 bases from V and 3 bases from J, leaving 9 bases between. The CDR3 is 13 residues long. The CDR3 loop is CASSTGLTDTQYF. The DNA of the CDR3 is TGTGCCAGCAGCACCGGCCTAACAGATACGCAGTATTTT.

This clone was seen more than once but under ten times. CDR3 sequence: CASSPGDPLLQETQYF. The DNA for the CDR3 is TGCGCCAGCAGCCCAGGGGACCCCCTTCTCCAAGAGACCCAGTACTTC. The rearrangement joins TRBV5-1 to TRBJ2-5, with a tentative D call TRBD1 (6 bases). The CDR3 contains 16 residues. Between the trimmed V and J ends, which lost 4 bases and 1 base, there was a span of 17 bases. CDR1 and CDR2 (germline): SGHRS, YFSETQ.

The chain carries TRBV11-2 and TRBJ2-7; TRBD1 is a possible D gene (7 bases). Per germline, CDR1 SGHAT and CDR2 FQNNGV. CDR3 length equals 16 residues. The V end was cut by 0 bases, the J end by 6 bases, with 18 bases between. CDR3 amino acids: CASSLDTAARGVEQYF. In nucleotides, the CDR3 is TGTGCCAGCAGCTTAGATACGGCGGCCAGGGGGGTCGAGCAGTACTTC.

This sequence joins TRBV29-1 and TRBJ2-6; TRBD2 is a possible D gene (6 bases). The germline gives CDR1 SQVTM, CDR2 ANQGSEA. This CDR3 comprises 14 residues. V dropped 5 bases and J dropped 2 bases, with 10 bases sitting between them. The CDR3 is CSVTGEAGANVLTF. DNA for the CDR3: TGCAGCGTTACGGGGGAAGCTGGGGCCAACGTCCTGACTTTC.

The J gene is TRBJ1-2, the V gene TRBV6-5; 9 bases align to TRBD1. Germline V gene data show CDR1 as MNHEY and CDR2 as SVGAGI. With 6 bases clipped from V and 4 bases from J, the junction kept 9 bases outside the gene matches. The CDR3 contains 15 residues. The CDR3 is CASRKPTGGGYGYTF. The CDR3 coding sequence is TGTGCCAGCAGGAAACCGACAGGGGGAGGCTATGGCTACACCTTC.

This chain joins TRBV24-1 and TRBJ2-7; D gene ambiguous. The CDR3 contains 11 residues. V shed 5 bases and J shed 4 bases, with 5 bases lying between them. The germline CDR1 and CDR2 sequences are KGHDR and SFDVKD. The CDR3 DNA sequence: TGTGCCACCAGTGGAGGTTACGAGCAGTACTTC. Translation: CATSGGYEQYF.

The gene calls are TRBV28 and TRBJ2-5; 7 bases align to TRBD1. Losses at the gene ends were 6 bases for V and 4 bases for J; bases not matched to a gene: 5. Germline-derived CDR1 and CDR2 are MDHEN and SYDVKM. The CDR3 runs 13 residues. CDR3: CASRPRGPETQYF. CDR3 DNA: TGTGCCAGCAGACCTAGGGGGCCAGAGACCCAGTACTTC.

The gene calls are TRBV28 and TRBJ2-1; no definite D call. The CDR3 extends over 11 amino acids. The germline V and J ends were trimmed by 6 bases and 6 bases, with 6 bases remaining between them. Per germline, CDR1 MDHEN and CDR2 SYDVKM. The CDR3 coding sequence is TGTGCCAGCAGGGCAGCCAATGAGCAGTTCTTC. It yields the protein CASRAANEQFF. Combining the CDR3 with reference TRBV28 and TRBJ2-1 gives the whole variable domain DVKVTQSSRYLVKRTGEKVFLECVQDMDHENMFWYRQDPGLGLRLIYFSYDVKMKEKGDIPEGYSVSREKKERFSLILESASTNQTSMYLCASRAANEQFFGPGTRLTVL.

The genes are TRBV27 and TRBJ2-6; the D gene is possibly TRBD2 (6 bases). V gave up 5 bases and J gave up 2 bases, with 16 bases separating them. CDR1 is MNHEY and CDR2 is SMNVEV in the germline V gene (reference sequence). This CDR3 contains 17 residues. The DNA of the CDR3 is TGTGCCAGCAGTCCACAACGGGGGATTCCTGGGGCCAACGTCCTGACTTTC. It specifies CASSPQRGIPGANVLTF.

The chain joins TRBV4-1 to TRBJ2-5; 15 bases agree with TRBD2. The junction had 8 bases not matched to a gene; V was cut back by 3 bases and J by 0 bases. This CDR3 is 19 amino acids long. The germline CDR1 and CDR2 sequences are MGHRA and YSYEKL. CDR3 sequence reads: CASSHRGLAGGPNQETQYF. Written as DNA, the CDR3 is TGCGCCAGCAGCCACCGCGGACTAGCGGGAGGGCCCAACCAAGAGACCCAGTACTTC.

The CDR3 sequence: CASSPNSNRGGGNQPQHF. In DNA, the CDR3 is TGTGCCAGCAGTCCGAACTCAAACAGGGGAGGCGGCAATCAGCCCCAGCATTTT. The rearrangement links TRBV7-2 to TRBJ1-5; 7 positions agree with TRBD1. V shed 6 bases, J shed 2 bases, and the junction held 16 bases outside the gene matches. Looked up from germline, CDR1 is SGHTA and CDR2 is FQGNSA. The CDR3 is made up of 18 amino acids.

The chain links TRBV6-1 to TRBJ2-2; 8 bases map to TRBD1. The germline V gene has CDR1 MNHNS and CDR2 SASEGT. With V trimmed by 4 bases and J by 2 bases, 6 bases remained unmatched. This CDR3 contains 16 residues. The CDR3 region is CASSGGQGRNTGELFF. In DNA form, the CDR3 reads TGTGCCAGCAGTGGAGGACAGGGACGAAACACCGGGGAGCTGTTTTTT.

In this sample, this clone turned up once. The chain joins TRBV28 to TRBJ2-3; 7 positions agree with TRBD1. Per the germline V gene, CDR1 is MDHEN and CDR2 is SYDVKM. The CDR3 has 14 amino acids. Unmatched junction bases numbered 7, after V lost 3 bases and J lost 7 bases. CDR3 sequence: CASSLSDRAYTQYF. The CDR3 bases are TGTGCCAGCAGTTTGTCCGACAGGGCATATACGCAGTATTTT. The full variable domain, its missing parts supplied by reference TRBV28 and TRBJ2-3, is DVKVTQSSRYLVKRTGEKVFLECVQDMDHENMFWYRQDPGLGLRLIYFSYDVKMKEKGDIPEGYSVSREKKERFSLILESASTNQTSMYLCASSLSDRAYTQYFGPGTRLTVL.

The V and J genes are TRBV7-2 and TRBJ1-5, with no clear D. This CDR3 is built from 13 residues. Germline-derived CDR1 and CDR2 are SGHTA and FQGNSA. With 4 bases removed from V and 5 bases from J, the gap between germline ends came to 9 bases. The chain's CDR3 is CASSSQSDQPQHF. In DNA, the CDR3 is TGTGCCAGCAGCTCCCAGTCAGATCAGCCCCAGCATTTT. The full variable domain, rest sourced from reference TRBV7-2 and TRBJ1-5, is GAGVSQSPSNKVTEKGKDVELRCDPISGHTALYWYRQSLGQGLEFLIYFQGNSAPDKSGLPSDRFSAERTGGSVSTLTIQRTQQEDSAVYLCASSSQSDQPQHFGDGTRLSIL.

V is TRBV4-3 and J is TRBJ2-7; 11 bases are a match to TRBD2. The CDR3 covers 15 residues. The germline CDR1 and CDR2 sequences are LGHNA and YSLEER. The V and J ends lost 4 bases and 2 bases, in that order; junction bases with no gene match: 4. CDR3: CASSPVAGGAYEQYF. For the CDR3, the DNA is TGCGCCAGCAGCCCTGTAGCGGGAGGGGCCTACGAGCAGTACTTC.

The CDR3 here is CAWGRVSVAGYTDTQYF. The CDR3 DNA is TGTGCCTGGGGGAGGGTGTCGGTAGCGGGATACACAGATACGCAGTATTTT. The rearrangement links TRBV30 to TRBJ2-3, with 8 bases identical to TRBD2. Germline CDR1 GTSNPN, CDR2 SVGIG (reference sequence). With 5 bases clipped from V and 2 bases from J, the junction kept 15 bases outside the gene matches. This CDR3 contains 17 residues.

CDR3 loop: CASSFSSYNEQFF. In nucleotides, the CDR3 is TGTGCCAGCAGCTTTAGTTCCTACAATGAGCAGTTCTTC. The gene calls are TRBV7-2 and TRBJ2-1, with D unclear. The CDR3 runs 13 residues. CDR1 SGHTA and CDR2 FQGNSA come from the germline V gene. Trimming took off 3 bases at V and 1 base at J, with 4 bases between the two ends.

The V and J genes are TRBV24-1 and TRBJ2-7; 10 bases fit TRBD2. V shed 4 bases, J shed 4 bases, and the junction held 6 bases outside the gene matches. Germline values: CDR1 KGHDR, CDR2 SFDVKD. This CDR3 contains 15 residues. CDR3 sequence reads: CATSDSGTSVYEQYF. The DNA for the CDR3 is TGTGCCACCAGTGACTCCGGGACTAGCGTTTACGAGCAGTACTTC.

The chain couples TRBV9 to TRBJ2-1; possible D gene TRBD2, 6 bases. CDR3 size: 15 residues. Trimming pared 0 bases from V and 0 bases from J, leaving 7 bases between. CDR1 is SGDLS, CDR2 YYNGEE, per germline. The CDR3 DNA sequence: TGTGCCAGCAGCGTAGCGACTAGCTCCTACAATGAGCAGTTCTTC. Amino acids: CASSVATSSYNEQFF.

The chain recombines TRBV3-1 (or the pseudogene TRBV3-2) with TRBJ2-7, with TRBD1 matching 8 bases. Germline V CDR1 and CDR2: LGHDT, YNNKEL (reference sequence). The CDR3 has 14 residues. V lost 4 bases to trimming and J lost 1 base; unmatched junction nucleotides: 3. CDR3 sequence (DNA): TGTGCCAGCAGCCCAGGGGGCCAATCCTACGAGCAGTACTTC. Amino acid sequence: CASSPGGQSYEQYF.

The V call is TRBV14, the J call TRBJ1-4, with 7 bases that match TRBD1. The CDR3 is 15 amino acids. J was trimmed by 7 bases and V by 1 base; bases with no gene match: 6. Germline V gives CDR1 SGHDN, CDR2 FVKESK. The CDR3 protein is CASSQGGTVGEKLFF. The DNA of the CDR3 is TGTGCCAGCAGCCAAGGGGGGACAGTTGGTGAAAAACTGTTTTTT. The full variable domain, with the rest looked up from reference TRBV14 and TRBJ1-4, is EAGVTQFPSHSVIEKGQTVTLRCDPISGHDNLYWYRRVMGKEIKFLLHFVKESKQDESGMPNNRFLAERTGGTYSTLKVQPAELEDSGVYFCASSQGGTVGEKLFFGSGTQLSVL.

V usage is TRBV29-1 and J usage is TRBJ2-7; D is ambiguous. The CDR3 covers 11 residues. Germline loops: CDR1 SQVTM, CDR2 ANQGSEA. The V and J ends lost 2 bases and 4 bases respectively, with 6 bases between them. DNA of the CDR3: TGCAGCGTTGAATTAGCTTACGAGCAGTACTTC. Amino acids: CSVELAYEQYF.

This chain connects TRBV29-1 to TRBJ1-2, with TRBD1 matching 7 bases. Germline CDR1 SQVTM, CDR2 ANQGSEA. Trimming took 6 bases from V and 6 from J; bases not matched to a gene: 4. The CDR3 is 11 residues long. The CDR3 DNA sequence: TGCAGCGTCAGGGGGAGTGATGGCTACACCTTC. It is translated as CSVRGSDGYTF.

The CDR3 bases are TGTGCCAGCAGCTTTATTGTAGGGACTAGCGGGCCTTACAATGAGCAGTTCTTC. Residues: CASSFIVGTSGPYNEQFF. The V and J genes are TRBV7-9 and TRBJ2-1, with 12 positions matching TRBD2. This CDR3 spans 18 amino acids. The germline gives CDR1 SEHNR, CDR2 FQNEAQ (reference sequence). Germline trimming cut 3 bases from V and 4 bases from J; bases unmatched to any gene: 10.

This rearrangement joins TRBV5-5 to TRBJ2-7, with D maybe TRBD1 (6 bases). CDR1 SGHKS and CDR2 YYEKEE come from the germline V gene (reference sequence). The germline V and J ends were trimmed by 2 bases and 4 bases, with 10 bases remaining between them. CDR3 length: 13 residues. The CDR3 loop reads CASSFNREYEQYF. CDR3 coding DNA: TGTGCCAGCAGCTTCAACAGGGAGTACGAGCAGTACTTC.